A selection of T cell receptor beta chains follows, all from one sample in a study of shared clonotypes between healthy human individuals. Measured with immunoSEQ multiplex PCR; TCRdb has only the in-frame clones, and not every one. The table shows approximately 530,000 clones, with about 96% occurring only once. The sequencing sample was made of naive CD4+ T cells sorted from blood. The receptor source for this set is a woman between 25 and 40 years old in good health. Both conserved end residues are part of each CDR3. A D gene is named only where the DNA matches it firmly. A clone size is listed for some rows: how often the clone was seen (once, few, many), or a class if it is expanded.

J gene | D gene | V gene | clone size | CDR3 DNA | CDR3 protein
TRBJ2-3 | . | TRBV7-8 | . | TGTGCCAGCCGCTCAAGAGCCCCAAGGACTCAACAAGATACGCAGTATTTT | CASRSRAPRTQQDTQYF
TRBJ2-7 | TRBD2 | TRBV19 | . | TGTGCCAGTAGTACATCGACTAGCGGCACGTCCTACGAGCAGTACTTC | CASSTSTSGTSYEQYF
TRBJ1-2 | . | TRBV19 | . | TGTGCCACCCGGGTCTCGGGGGCGAACTATGGCTACACCTTC | CATRVSGANYGYTF
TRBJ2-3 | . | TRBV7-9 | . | TGTGCCAGCAGCTTAGGACGGAGCACAGATACGCAGTATTTT | CASSLGRSTDTQYF
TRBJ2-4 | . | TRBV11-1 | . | TGTGCCAGCAGCTTAGGGATCCAGGTAGCCAAAAACATTCAGTACTTC | CASSLGIQVAKNIQYF
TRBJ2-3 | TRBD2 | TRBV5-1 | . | TGCGCCAGCAGGGAGCGGGGGGAAGATACGCAGTATTTT | CASRERGEDTQYF
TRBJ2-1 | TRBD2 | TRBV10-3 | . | TGTGCCATCAGTGAGAACGGACTGAGACTAGCGGGAGGAGGCAATGAGCAGTTCTTC | CAISENGLRLAGGGNEQFF
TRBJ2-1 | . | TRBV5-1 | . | TGCGCCAGCAGCTTGTATGGGACTCCTCCAGCTAATGAGCAGTTCTTC | CASSLYGTPPANEQFF
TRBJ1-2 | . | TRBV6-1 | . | TGTGCCAGCAGTGAAAAGGGGTATGGCTACACCTTC | CASSEKGYGYTF
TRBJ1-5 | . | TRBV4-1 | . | TGCGCCAGCAGCCAAGACGTGGCGGACTGGGCGCCCCAGCATTTT | CASSQDVADWAPQHF
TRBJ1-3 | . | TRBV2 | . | TGTGCCAGCAGTGTAGTGGAAAACACCATATATTTT | CASSVVENTIYF
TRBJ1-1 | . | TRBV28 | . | TGTGCCAGCAGTTTATACGGGGAGGGCCCCCTTCAAGCTTTCTTT | CASSLYGEGPLQAFF
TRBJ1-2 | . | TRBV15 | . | TGTGCCACCAGCAGGATGCCTACAGAGAACTATGGCTACACCTTC | CATSRMPTENYGYTF
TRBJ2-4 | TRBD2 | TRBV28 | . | TGTGCCAGCGGGCCCGGGGGGAACATTCAGTACTTC | CASGPGGNIQYF
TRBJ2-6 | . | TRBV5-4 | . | TGTGCCAGCAGCCCCAGGGTTGGGGCCAACGTCCTGACTTTC | CASSPRVGANVLTF
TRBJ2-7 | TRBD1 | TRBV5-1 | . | TGCGCCAGCAGCACCGGACAGGGACGAACCTCCTACGAGCAGTACTTC | CASSTGQGRTSYEQYF
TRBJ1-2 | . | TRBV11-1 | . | TGTGCCAGCAGCTTAGGGTTAGGTGGCAGCACAGCTCACTTC | CASSLGLGGSTAHF
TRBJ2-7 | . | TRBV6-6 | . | TGTGCCAGCAGTTACCGGGACGGCTGGTACGAGCAGTACTTC | CASSYRDGWYEQYF
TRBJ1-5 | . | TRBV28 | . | TGTGCCAGCAGTTTGAAGGGTTCTACCCAGCATTTT | CASSLKGSTQHF
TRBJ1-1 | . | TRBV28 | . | TGTGCCAGCAGTTACCAAACCAGGGCATGGACTGAAGCTTTCTTT | CASSYQTRAWTEAFF
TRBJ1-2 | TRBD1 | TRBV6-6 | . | TGTGCCAGCAGTTACCCCGCCCGACAGGGGGCGCGGGGCTACACCTTC | CASSYPARQGARGYTF
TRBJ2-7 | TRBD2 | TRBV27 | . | TGTGCCAGCAGTTTCGGGACTAGCGGGACCCTGTACTTC | CASSFGTSGTLYF
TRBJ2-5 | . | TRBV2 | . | TGTGCCAGCAGGGGAGGAGGGGCAGAGACCCAGTACTTC | CASRGGGAETQYF
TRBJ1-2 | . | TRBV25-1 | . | TGTGCCAGCAGTGACCCCTTCTATGGCTACACCTTC | CASSDPFYGYTF
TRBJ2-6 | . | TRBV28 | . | TGTGCCAGCAGCCCAGACTCTGGGGCCAACGTCCTGACTTTC | CASSPDSGANVLTF
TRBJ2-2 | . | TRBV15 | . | TGTGCCACCAGCAGAGCCCCAGGGAGCCTTACCGGGGAGCTGTTTTTT | CATSRAPGSLTGELFF
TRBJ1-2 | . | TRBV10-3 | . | TGTGCCATCAGTGAGTCGGGCAGGGAAAGCGGCTACACCTTC | CAISESGRESGYTF
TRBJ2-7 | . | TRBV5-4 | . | TGTGCCAGCAGCTTTGGGGGTAGGTACGAGCAGTACTTC | CASSFGGRYEQYF
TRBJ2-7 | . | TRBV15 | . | TGTGCCACCAGCAGAGACTTAAGCTCCTACGAGCAGTACTTC | CATSRDLSSYEQYF
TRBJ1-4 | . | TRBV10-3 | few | TGTGCCATCAGTGATTCGGCAACTAATGAAAAACTGTTTTTT | CAISDSATNEKLFF